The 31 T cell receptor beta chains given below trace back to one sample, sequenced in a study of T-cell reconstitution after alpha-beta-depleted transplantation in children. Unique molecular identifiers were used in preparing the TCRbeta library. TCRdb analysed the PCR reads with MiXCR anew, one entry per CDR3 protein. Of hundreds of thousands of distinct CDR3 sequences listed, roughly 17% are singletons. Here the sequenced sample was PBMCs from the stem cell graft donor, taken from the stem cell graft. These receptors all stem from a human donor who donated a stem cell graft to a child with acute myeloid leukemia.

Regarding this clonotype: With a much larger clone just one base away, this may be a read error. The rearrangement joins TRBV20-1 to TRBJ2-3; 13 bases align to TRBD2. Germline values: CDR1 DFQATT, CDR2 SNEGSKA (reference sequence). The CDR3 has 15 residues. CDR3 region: CSAELAGGHTDTLYF. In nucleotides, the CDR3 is TGCAGTGCAGAACTAGCGGGGGGGCACACAGATACGCTGTATTTT.

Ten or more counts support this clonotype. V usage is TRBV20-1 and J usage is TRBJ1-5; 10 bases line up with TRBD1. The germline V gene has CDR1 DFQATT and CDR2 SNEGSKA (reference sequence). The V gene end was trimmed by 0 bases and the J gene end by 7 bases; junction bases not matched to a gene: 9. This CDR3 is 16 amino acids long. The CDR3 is CSARDARDRGRQPQHF. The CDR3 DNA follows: TGCAGTGCTAGAGATGCCCGGGACAGGGGACGACAGCCCCAGCATTTT.

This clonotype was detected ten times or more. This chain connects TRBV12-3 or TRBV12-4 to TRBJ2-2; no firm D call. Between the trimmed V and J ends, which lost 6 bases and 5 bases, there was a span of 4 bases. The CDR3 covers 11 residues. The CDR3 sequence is CASRMTGELFF. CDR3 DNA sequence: TGTGCCAGCAGGATGACCGGGGAGCTGTTTTTT.

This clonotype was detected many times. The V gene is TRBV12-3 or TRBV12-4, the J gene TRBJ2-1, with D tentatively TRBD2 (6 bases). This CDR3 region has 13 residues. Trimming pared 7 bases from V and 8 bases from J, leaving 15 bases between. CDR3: CASNAGQPDEQFF. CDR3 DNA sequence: TGTGCCAGCAACGCGGGGCAGCCCGATGAGCAGTTCTTC.

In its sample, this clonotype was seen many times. CDR3 in amino acids: CASSLRDRGHYGYTF. The CDR3, as DNA: TGTGCCAGCAGCTTAAGGGACAGGGGACACTATGGCTACACCTTC. The V call is TRBV6-2 or TRBV6-3, the J call TRBJ1-2; TRBD1 matches at 10 bases. The CDR3 runs to 15 residues. CDR1 and CDR2 (germline): MNHEY, SVGEGT. V trimming: 6 bases; J trimming: 3 bases; junction bases outside the gene matches: 7.

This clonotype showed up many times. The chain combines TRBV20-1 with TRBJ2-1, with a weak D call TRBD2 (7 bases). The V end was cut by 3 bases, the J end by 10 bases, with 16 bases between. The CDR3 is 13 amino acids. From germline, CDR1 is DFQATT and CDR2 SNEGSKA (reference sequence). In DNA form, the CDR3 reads TGCAGTGCTAGGGGGGGGCAGGGCTTAGAGCAGTTCTTC. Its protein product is CSARGGQGLEQFF.

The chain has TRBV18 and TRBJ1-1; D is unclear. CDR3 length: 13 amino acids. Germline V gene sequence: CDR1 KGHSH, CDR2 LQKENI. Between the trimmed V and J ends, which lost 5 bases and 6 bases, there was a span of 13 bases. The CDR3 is CASSSQIAPEAFF. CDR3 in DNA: TGTGCCAGCTCATCGCAAATCGCTCCTGAAGCTTTCTTT.

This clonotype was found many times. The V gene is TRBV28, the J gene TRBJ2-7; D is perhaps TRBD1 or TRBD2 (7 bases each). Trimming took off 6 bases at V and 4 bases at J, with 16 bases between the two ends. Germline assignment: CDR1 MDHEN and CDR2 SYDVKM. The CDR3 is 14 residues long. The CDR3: CASRAGGVTYEQYV. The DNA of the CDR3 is TGTGCCAGCAGGGCAGGGGGGGTCACATACGAGCAGTACGTC.

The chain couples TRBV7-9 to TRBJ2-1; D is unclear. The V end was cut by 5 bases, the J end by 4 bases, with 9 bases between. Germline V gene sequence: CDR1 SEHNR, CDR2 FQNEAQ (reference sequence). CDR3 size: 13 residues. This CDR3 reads CASSTQKYNEQFF. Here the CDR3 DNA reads TGTGCCAGCAGCACCCAGAAATACAATGAGCAGTTCTTC.

The CDR3 protein is CASSLNFNTEAFF. DNA of the CDR3: TGCGCCAGCAGCTTGAATTTCAACACTGAAGCTTTCTTT. The J gene is TRBJ1-1, the V gene TRBV5-1; no clear D. The V gene's germline CDR1 is SGHRS and CDR2 YFSETQ. There are 13 residues in the CDR3. Between the trimmed V and J ends, which lost 1 base and 2 bases, there was a span of 6 bases.

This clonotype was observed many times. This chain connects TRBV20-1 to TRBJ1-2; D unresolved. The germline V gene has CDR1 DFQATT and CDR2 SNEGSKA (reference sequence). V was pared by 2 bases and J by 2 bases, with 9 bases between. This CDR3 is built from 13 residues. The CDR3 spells CSARNQENYGYTF. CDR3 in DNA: TGCAGTGCTAGAAATCAGGAGAACTATGGCTACACCTTC.

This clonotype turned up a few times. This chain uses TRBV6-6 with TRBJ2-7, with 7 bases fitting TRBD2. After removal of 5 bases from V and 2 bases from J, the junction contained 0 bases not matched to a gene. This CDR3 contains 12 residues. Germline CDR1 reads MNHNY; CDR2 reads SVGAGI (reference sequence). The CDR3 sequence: CASSTSAYEQYF. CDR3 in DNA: TGTGCCAGCAGTACTAGCGCCTACGAGCAGTACTTC.

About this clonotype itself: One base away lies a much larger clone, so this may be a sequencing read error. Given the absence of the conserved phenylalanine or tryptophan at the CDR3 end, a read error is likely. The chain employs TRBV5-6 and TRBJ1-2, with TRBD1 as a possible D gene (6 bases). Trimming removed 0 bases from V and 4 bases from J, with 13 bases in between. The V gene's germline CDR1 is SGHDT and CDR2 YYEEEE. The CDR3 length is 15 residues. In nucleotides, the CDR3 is TGTGCCAGCAGCTTGGTGGGGACAAAAGGCTATGGCTACACCATC. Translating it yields CASSLVGTKGYGYTI.

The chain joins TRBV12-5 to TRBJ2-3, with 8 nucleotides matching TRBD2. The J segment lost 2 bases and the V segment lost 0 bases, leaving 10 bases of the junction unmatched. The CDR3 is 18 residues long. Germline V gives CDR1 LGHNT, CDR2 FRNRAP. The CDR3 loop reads CASGLVPGLVSPTDTQYF. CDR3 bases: TGTGCTAGTGGTTTGGTACCGGGACTAGTGAGTCCCACAGATACGCAGTATTTT.

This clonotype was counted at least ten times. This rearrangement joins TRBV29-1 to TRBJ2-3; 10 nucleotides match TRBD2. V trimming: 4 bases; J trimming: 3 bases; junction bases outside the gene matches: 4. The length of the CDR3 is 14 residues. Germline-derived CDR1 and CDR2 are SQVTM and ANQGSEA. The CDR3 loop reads CSVAQAGGTDTQYF. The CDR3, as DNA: TGCAGCGTTGCGCAAGCGGGAGGGACAGATACGCAGTATTTT.

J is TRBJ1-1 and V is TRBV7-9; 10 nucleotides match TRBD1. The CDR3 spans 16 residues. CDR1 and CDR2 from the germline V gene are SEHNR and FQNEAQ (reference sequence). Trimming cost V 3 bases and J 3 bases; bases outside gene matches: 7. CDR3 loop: CASSFRDRGLDTEAFF. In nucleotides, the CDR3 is TGTGCCAGCAGCTTCCGGGACAGGGGCCTGGACACTGAAGCTTTCTTT. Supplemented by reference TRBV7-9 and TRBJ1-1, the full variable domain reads DTGVSQNPRHKITKRGQNVTFRCDPISEHNRLYWYRQTLGQGPEFLTYFQNEAQLEKSRLLSDRFSAERPKGSFSTLEIQRTEQGDSAMYLCASSFRDRGLDTEAFFGQGTRLTVV.

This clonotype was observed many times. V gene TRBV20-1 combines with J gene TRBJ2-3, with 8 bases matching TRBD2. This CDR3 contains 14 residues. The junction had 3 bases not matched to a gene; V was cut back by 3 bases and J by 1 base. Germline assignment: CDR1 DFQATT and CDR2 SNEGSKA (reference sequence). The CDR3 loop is CSASGGAGTDTQYF. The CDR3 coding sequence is TGCAGTGCTAGCGGGGGGGCCGGCACAGATACGCAGTATTTT.

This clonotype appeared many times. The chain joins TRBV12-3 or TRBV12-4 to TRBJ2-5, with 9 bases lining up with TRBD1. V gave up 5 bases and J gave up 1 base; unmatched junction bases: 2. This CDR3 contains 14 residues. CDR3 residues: CASSPTGGQETQYF. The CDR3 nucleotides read TGTGCCAGCAGTCCGACAGGGGGCCAAGAGACCCAGTACTTC.

CDR3 DNA: TGCAGTGCTAGGGCGGGAACAGGGGATGGCTACACCTTC. Its translation: CSARAGTGDGYTF. The genes are TRBV20-1 and TRBJ1-2; 7 bases align to TRBD1. The CDR3 contains 13 residues. With V trimmed by 3 bases and J by 6 bases, 7 bases remained unmatched. Germline CDR1 is DFQATT and CDR2 is SNEGSKA (reference sequence).

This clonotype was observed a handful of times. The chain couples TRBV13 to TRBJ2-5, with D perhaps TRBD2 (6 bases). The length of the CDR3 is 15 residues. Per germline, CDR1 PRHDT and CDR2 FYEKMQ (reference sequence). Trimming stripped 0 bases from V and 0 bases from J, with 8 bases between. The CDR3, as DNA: TGTGCCAGCAGCTTAGGATTAGCGGACCAAGAGACCCAGTACTTC. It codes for CASSLGLADQETQYF.

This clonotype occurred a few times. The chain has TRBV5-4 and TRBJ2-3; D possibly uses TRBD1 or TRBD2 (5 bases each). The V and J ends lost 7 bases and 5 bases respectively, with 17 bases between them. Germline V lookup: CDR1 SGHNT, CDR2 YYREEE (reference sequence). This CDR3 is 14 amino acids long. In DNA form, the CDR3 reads TGTGCCAGCTTGAGAAGGGGCGGAGGAGATACGCAGTATTTT. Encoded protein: CASLRRGGGDTQYF.

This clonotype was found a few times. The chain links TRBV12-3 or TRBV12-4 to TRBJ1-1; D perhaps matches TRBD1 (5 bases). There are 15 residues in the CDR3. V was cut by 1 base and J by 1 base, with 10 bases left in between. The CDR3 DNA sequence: TGTGCCAGCAGTTTAGGAGGGGTCTGGAACACTGAAGCTTTCTTT. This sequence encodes CASSLGGVWNTEAFF.

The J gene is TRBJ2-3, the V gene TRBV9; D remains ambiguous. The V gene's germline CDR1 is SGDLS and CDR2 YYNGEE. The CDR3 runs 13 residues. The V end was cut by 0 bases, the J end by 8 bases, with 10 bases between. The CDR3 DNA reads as TGTGCCAGCAGCGTAGCTAACGGCGGTACGCAGTATTTT. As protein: CASSVANGGTQYF.

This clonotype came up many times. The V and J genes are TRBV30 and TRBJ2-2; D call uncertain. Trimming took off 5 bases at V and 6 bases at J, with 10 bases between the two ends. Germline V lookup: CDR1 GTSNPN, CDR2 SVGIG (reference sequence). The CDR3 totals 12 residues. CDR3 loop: CAWGLSPGELFF. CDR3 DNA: TGTGCCTGGGGTCTAAGTCCCGGGGAGCTGTTTTTT.

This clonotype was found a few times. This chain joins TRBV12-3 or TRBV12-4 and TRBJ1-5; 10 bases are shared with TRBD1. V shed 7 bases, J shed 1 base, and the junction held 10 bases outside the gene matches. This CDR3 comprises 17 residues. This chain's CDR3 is CASTIPTGGGSNQPQHF. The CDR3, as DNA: TGTGCCAGCACCATCCCGACAGGGGGCGGAAGCAATCAGCCCCAGCATTTT.

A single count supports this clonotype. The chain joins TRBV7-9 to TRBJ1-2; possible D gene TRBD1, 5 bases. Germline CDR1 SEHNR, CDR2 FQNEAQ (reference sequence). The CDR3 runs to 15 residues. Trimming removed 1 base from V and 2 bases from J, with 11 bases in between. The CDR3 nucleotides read TGTGCCAGCAGCTTAGTGGGACCGCTGAACTATGGCTACACCTTC. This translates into CASSLVGPLNYGYTF.

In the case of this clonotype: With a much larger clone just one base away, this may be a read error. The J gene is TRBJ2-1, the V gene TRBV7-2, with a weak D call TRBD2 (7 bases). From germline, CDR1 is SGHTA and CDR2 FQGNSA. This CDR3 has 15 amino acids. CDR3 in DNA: TGTGCCAGCAGCTTAGCGACCGGGGGGCCCAATGAGCAGTCCTTC. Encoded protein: CASSLATGGPNEQSF.

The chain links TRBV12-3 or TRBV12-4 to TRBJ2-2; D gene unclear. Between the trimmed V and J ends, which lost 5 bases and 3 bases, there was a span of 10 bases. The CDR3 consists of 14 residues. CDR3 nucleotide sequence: TGTGCCAGCAGTCGCGACTCCGACACCGGGGAGCTGTTTTTT. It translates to CASSRDSDTGELFF.

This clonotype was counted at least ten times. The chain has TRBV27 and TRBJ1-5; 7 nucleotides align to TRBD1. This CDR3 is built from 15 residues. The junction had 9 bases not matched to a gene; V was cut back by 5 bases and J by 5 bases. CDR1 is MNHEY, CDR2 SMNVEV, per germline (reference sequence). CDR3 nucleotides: TGTGCCAGCAGTGAGACAGGGAGTTTGCATCAGCCCCAGCATTTT. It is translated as CASSETGSLHQPQHF.

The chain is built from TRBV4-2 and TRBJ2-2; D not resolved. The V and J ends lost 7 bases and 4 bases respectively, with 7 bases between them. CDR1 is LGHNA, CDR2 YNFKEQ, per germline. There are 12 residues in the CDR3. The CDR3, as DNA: TGTGCCAGCATGTGGGGCACCGGGGAGCTGTTTTTT. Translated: CASMWGTGELFF.

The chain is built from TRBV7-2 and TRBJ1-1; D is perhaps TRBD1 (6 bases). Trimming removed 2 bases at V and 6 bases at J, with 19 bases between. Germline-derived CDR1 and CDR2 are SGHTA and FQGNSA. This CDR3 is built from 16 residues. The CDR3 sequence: CASSLLVGGKEPEAFF. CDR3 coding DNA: TGTGCCAGCAGCTTATTAGTAGGGGGGAAGGAGCCTGAAGCTTTCTTT.